This T cell receptor (beta chain) was obtained from a study of identical twins. Study conclusions and caveats: Clonotypes of the beta chain that were abundant in cord blood carried fewer insertions (memory repertoires showed none).

The germline V and J ends were trimmed by 5 bases and 0 bases, with 14 bases remaining between them. CDR3 size: 16 residues. This clonotype has at least ten counts. What it recognizes is unknown. TCRdb recomputed calls from the 5' RACE reads with MiXCR, one row per CDR3 protein. The sample shows 130,000 to 150,000 distinct CDR3 sequences, 3% to 4.5% of them seen only once. The chain is built from TRBV12-3 or TRBV12-4 and TRBJ1-5; D might be TRBD1 (6 bases). Sequencing used memory T cells sorted from blood. This sequence originates from a man in his late teens or twenties in good health. The chain's CDR3 is CASSKQGAASNQPQHF. CDR3 DNA: TGTGCCAGCAGTAAACAGGGCGCGGCTAGCAATCAGCCCCAGCATTTT.